This TCR beta chain is from a study of sequential checkpoint blockade in melanoma. Study in general: Randomization was 1:1 between first-line nivolumab→ipilimumab and ipilimumab→nivolumab. Maintenance nivolumab came after either treatment sequence.

CDR3 length equals 16 residues. V lost 0 bases to trimming and J lost 4 bases; unmatched junction nucleotides: 6. From germline, CDR1 is MRHNA and CDR2 SNTAGT. TCRdb's table, derived via immunoSEQ multiplex PCR, lists solely in-frame clones and lacks some. This sample carries several thousand clones, around 50% of them seen once, and the ten largest clones take about 41%. Specified treatment: randomized to nivolumab then ipilimumab (arm A) or the reverse (arm B). No patient had prior DNA-damaging chemotherapy. Sorted cells were live CD3+CD8+, lacking CD19 and CD56, from PBMCs. This clonotype was obtained from a human donor with melanoma. Sequenced here: CD8+ T cells sorted from blood (inferred from file names), sampled from a patient given nivolumab and ipilimumab in sequence. The chain has TRBV6-4 and TRBJ2-3; 8 positions agree with TRBD2. The CDR3 reads CASSDSASGGSDTQYF. For the CDR3, the DNA is TGTGCCAGCAGTGACTCCGCTTCGGGGGGGTCAGATACGCAGTATTTT.